The following is a T cell receptor (beta chain) sequence with its context. This sample stems from a study of sequential checkpoint blockade in melanoma. Clones were sequenced by immunoSEQ multiplex PCR, and TCRdb holds only the in-frame ones, with some missing. Found here are roughly 5,100 clones, around 21% of them singletons; the top ten hold around 18%. Treatment: randomized to nivolumab then ipilimumab (arm A) or the reverse (arm B). The CDR3 spans 13 residues. After removal of 6 bases from V and 6 bases from J, the junction contained 8 bases not matched to a gene. The chain has TRBV23-1 and TRBJ2-7, with 7 bases matching TRBD1. TRBV23-1 falls under the ORF class, with uncertain function. This receptor was taken from a human donor with melanoma. This specimen was tumor tissue (inferred from file names), taken from a patient given nivolumab and ipilimumab in sequence. The DNA for the CDR3 is TGCGCCAGCAGCCACTCACAGGGGCGCGAGCAGTACTTC. It yields the protein CASSHSQGREQYF.